This T cell receptor (beta chain) was recorded in a study of identical twins. Regarding the study as a whole: There was an excess of low generation probability in the out-of-frame alpha sequences that twins shared. Insertions ran lower in abundant cord blood beta clonotypes, though not in memory repertoires.

The CDR3 loop spans 14 amino acids. Between the trimmed V and J ends, which lost 1 base and 4 bases, there was a span of 10 bases. Germline lookup yields CDR1 SGHVS and CDR2 FQNEAQ. Worth noting for this clonotype: Its antigen is as yet unknown.

A universal primer site was created by template switching, with the cDNA bearing unique molecular identifiers. From the 5' RACE reads, TCRdb called clonotypes with MiXCR, one entry per CDR3 protein. Here the sample spans 400,000 to 600,000 distinct CDR3 sequences, 20% to 25% being singletons. The same data also contributed to another study, on yellow fever vaccine responses in identical twins.

Sequenced input: CD4+ T cells sorted from blood. V usage is TRBV7-8 and J usage is TRBJ1-1; a possible D gene is TRBD1 (6 bases). The clonotype comes from a woman under 30 in good health. CDR3 in DNA: TGTGCCAGCAGCTTAGGTGAGGGGGGCACTGAAGCTTTCTTT. Translated: CASSLGEGGTEAFF.